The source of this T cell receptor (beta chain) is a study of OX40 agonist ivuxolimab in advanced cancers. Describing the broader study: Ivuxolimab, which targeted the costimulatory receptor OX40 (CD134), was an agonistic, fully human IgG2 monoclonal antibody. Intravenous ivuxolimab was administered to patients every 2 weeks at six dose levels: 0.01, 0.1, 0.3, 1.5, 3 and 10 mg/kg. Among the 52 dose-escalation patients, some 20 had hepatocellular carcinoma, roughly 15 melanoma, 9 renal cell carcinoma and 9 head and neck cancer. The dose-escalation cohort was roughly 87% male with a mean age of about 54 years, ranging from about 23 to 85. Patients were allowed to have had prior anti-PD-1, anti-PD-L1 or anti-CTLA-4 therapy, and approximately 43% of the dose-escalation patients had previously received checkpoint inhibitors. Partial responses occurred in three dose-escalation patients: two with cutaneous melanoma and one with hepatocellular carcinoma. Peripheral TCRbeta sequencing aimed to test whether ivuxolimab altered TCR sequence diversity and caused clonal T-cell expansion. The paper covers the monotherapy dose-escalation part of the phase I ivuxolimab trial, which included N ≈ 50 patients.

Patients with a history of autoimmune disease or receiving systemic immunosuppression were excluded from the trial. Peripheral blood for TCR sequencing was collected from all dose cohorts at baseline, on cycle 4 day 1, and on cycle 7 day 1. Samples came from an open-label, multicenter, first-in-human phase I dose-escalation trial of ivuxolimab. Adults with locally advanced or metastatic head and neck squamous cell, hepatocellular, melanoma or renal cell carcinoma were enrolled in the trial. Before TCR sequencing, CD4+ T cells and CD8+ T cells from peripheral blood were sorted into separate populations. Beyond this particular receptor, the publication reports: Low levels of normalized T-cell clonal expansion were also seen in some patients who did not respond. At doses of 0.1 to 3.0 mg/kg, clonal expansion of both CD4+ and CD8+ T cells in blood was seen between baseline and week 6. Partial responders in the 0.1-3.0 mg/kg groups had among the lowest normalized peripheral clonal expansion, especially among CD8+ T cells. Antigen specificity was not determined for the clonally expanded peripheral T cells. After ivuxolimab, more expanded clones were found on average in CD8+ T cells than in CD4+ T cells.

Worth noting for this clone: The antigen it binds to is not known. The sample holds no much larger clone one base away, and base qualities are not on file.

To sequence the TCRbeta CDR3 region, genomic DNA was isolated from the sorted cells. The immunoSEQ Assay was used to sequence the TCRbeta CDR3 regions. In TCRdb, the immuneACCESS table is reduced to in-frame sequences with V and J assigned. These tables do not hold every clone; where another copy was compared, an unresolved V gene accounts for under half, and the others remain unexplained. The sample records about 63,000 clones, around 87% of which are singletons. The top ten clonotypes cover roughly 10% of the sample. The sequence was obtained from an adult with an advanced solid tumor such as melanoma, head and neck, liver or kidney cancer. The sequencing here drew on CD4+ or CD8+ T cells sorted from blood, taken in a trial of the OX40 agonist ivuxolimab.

The DNA reads TGTGCCAGCAGCTTTTCTCCCATGACTCCTACCTACGAGCAGTACTTC. Its product reads: CASSFSPMTPTYEQYF. This receptor chain uses TRBV5-6 and TRBJ2-7; the D gene is unclear. Based on the germline V gene, the CDR1 and CDR2 sequences are SGHDT and YYEEEE. Including the terminal cysteine and phenylalanine, the CDR3 comprises 16 residues. Only the CDR3 part of the read is kept: 48 bases, read in frame from the first base. The V end loses 2 bases and the J end loses 2 bases, and a stretch of 17 bases separates them.